Listed here are 23 T cell receptor beta chains from one sample, sequenced in a study of blood T cell repertoires in COVID-19. The assay was immunoSEQ multiplex PCR, and TCRdb's table has in-frame clones only and misses some. The data contain around 200,000 clones, roughly nine tenths of them singletons. Sequenced material: peripheral blood. These receptors all stem from a woman in her forties or fifties with acute or convalescent COVID-19.

This clone appeared once. This sequence joins TRBV11-2 and TRBJ1-1; D remains ambiguous. V lost 4 bases to trimming and J lost 3 bases, with 9 bases between them. Per germline, CDR1 SGHAT and CDR2 FQNNGV. CDR3 length: 13 residues. The CDR3 DNA is TGTGCCAGCAGCTCTGGACTTGACACTGAAGCTTTCTTT. Translation: CASSSGLDTEAFF.

The gene calls are TRBV6-4 and TRBJ1-6, with D possibly matching TRBD1 (5 bases). Germline V gives CDR1 MRHNA, CDR2 SNTAGT. Deletions cut 2 bases from V and 9 bases from J, with 14 bases between. This CDR3 comprises 15 residues. CDR3 bases: TGTGCCAGCAGTGACGGGCAGGGAAGGGGTTCACCCCTCCACTTT. Amino acid sequence: CASSDGQGRGSPLHF.

V gene TRBV14 combines with J gene TRBJ2-5; tentative D call: TRBD2 (6 bases). CDR3 length: 13 residues. Trimming left V 4 bases short and J 2 bases short, with 8 bases between. The germline V gene encodes CDR1 SGHDN and CDR2 FVKESK. CDR3 amino acids: CASSRAGQETQYF. The CDR3 DNA is TGTGCCAGCAGCCGTGCGGGACAAGAGACCCAGTACTTC.

The V call is TRBV5-4, the J call TRBJ2-3; 7 positions match TRBD1. The V segment lost 6 bases and the J segment 2 bases; nucleotides outside the gene matches: 12. The V gene's germline CDR1 is SGHNT and CDR2 YYREEE (reference sequence). This CDR3 has 16 residues. CDR3 in DNA: TGTGCCAGCACCCGACAGGGCGTTTCCTCCACAGATACGCAGTATTTT. It encodes CASTRQGVSSTDTQYF.

The V call is TRBV5-6, the J call TRBJ1-2, with a weak D call TRBD1 (6 bases). The germline V and J ends were trimmed by 0 bases and 7 bases, with 13 bases remaining between them. The CDR3 runs 14 residues. Germline CDR1 is SGHDT and CDR2 is YYEEEE. CDR3 nucleotides: TGTGCCAGCAGCTTGGACAGGGTAACAGGTGGCTACACCTTC. It translates to CASSLDRVTGGYTF.

This chain links TRBV6-5 with TRBJ2-1; 12 nucleotides align to TRBD1. The CDR3 runs to 14 residues. Germline V gene sequence: CDR1 MNHEY, CDR2 SVGAGI. The junction had 12 bases not matched to a gene; V was cut back by 6 bases and J by 15 bases. CDR3 sequence (DNA): TGTGCCAGCAGAACGGGACAGGGGGCGCGATTACCGTTCTTC. Translation: CASRTGQGARLPFF.

J is TRBJ2-1 and V is TRBV5-1; 7 bases align to TRBD2. J lost 4 bases, V lost 1 base, and 5 bases had no gene match. The CDR3 is made up of 15 amino acids. The V gene's germline CDR1 is SGHRS and CDR2 YFSETQ. The chain's CDR3 is CASSLIGGDYNEQFF. DNA of the CDR3: TGCGCCAGCAGCTTGATTGGGGGGGATTACAATGAGCAGTTCTTC.

The chain is built from TRBV5-1 and TRBJ2-3, with 10 bases identical to TRBD2. Unmatched junction bases numbered 6, after V lost 4 bases and J lost 4 bases. CDR1 SGHRS and CDR2 YFSETQ come from the germline V gene. The CDR3 sequence is 15 residues long. Here the CDR3 DNA reads TGCGCCAGCAGCCCCCGGCTAGCGGGAGCAGATACGCAGTATTTT. It translates to CASSPRLAGADTQYF.

V is TRBV5-4 and J is TRBJ2-5; 12 nucleotides align to TRBD1. The CDR3 runs to 16 residues. V lost 4 bases to trimming and J lost 5 bases; unmatched junction nucleotides: 9. Germline values: CDR1 SGHNT, CDR2 YYREEE (reference sequence). Here the CDR3 DNA reads TGTGCCAGCAGCCGGACCGGGACAGGGGGCGGGGAGACCCAGTACTTC. Translation gives CASSRTGTGGGETQYF.

J is TRBJ2-3 and V is TRBV5-1; TRBD2 agrees at 10 bases. V was pared by 2 bases and J by 1 base, with 1 base of the junction left unmatched. The CDR3 runs 15 residues. Germline V gene data show CDR1 as SGHRS and CDR2 as YFSETQ. CDR3 region: CASSFGLAGTDTQYF. The CDR3 DNA is TGCGCCAGCAGCTTTGGACTAGCGGGCACAGATACGCAGTATTTT.

CDR3 coding DNA: TGTGCCACCAGTGACCCCCTCGGGGGGCTCCGGGGCTACACCTTC. It is translated as CATSDPLGGLRGYTF. The chain is built from TRBV24-1 and TRBJ1-2; TRBD1 might be the D (6 bases). V was trimmed by 4 bases and J by 8 bases, leaving 19 bases between them. The CDR3 sequence is 15 residues long. The germline CDR1 and CDR2 sequences are KGHDR and SFDVKD.

The rearrangement links TRBV4-2 to TRBJ2-1; 9 bases align to TRBD1. CDR3 length: 16 residues. Trimming took 1 base from V and 7 from J; bases not matched to a gene: 8. The germline gives CDR1 LGHNA, CDR2 YNFKEQ. The CDR3 nucleotides read TGTGCCAGCAGCCAAGGGGAGGGACAGGGCATTAATGAGCAGTTCTTC. Translating it yields CASSQGEGQGINEQFF.

This clone showed up just a few times. This rearrangement joins TRBV27 to TRBJ1-2, with 9 nucleotides matching TRBD1. Germline trimming cut 2 bases from V and 8 bases from J; bases unmatched to any gene: 9. This CDR3 is built from 15 residues. Germline CDR1 and CDR2: MNHEY and SMNVEV (reference sequence). The CDR3 nucleotides are TGTGCCAGCAGTTTACGGACAGGGGTGCTTGACGGCTACACCTTC. Amino acid sequence: CASSLRTGVLDGYTF.

The rearrangement joins TRBV6-5 to TRBJ1-5; 7 nucleotides line up with TRBD1. The trim removed 6 bases at V and 5 bases at J, leaving 10 bases unmatched. Germline assignment: CDR1 MNHEY and CDR2 SVGAGI. CDR3 length: 15 amino acids. CDR3 residues: CASRTTGSTDQPQHF. In DNA, the CDR3 is TGTGCCAGCAGGACGACAGGGAGTACCGATCAGCCCCAGCATTTT.

This clone was found once. The chain links TRBV19 to TRBJ1-2; no reliable D call. Between the trimmed V and J ends, which lost 5 bases and 4 bases, there was a span of 14 bases. Germline V gives CDR1 LNHDA, CDR2 SQIVND (reference sequence). This CDR3 has 14 residues. The chain's CDR3 is CASSALDIFYGYTF. CDR3 DNA sequence: TGTGCCAGTAGTGCCCTCGACATTTTCTATGGCTACACCTTC. The full variable domain, in which reference TRBV19 and TRBJ1-2 provide the parts outside the CDR3, is DGGITQSPKYLFRKEGQNVTLSCEQNLNHDAMYWYRQDPGQGLRLIYYSQIVNDFQKGDIAEGYSVSREKKESFPLTVTSAQKNPTAFYLCASSALDIFYGYTFGSGTRLTVV.

This clone was seen more than once but under ten times. At one end the junction does not follow the germline gene, possibly because of a read error. The chain couples TRBV6-2 or TRBV6-3 to TRBJ2-1; 9 bases fit TRBD2. The germline V gene has CDR1 MNHEY and CDR2 SVGEGT. CDR3 size: 16 residues. The chain's CDR3 is CASSYAGTSSNNEQFF. The CDR3 DNA follows: TGTGCCAGCAGTTACGCCGGGACTAGCTCCAACAATGAGCAGTTCTTC.

The chain has TRBV11-3 and TRBJ2-3, with D hard to call. Trimming left V 5 bases short and J 1 base short, with 13 bases between. CDR1 and CDR2 (germline): SGHNT, YENEEA. The CDR3 extends over 15 amino acids. The CDR3 protein is CASSPRLRGTDTQYF. The CDR3 DNA follows: TGTGCCAGCAGCCCCCGACTCCGGGGCACAGATACGCAGTATTTT.

The genes are TRBV5-1 and TRBJ2-1, with 9 bases matching TRBD1. The length of the CDR3 is 15 residues. Germline V CDR1 and CDR2: SGHRS, YFSETQ. J gave up 9 bases and V 4 bases, and 11 bases lay outside the gene matches. CDR3 loop: CASSDRDRVEGEQFF. The DNA for the CDR3 is TGCGCCAGCAGCGACCGGGACAGGGTGGAAGGTGAGCAGTTCTTC.

The V gene is TRBV27, the J gene TRBJ1-5; the match to TRBD1 covers 9 bases. V shed 5 bases and J 5 bases; nucleotides not matched to a gene: 10. The CDR3 covers 16 residues. CDR1 is MNHEY and CDR2 is SMNVEV in the germline V gene (reference sequence). Here the CDR3 reads CASSMVGTGPYQPQHF. The CDR3 DNA reads as TGTGCCAGCAGTATGGTAGGGACAGGGCCTTATCAGCCCCAGCATTTT.

This clone was counted a single time. V usage is TRBV14 and J usage is TRBJ2-1; D might be TRBD1 (6 bases). CDR3 length: 14 amino acids. V dropped 2 bases and J dropped 3 bases, with 8 bases sitting between them. From germline, CDR1 is SGHDN and CDR2 FVKESK. CDR3 in amino acids: CASSQRGGYNEQFF. The DNA for the CDR3 is TGTGCCAGCAGCCAACGAGGGGGCTACAATGAGCAGTTCTTC. The full variable domain, in which reference TRBV14 and TRBJ2-1 provide the parts outside the CDR3, is EAGVTQFPSHSVIEKGQTVTLRCDPISGHDNLYWYRRVMGKEIKFLLHFVKESKQDESGMPNNRFLAERTGGTYSTLKVQPAELEDSGVYFCASSQRGGYNEQFFGPGTRLTVL.

The V call is TRBV5-1, the J call TRBJ1-4; 8 positions agree with TRBD1. Germline trimming cut 0 bases from V and 7 bases from J; bases unmatched to any gene: 5. Looked up from germline, CDR1 is SGHRS and CDR2 is YFSETQ. The CDR3 covers 15 residues. The chain's CDR3 is CASSLGQGSGEKLFF. Written as DNA, the CDR3 is TGCGCCAGCAGCTTGGGACAGGGGTCGGGTGAAAAACTGTTTTTT. Full variable domain (rest looked up from reference TRBV5-1 and TRBJ1-4): KAGVTQTPRYLIKTRGQQVTLSCSPISGHRSVSWYQQTPGQGLQFLFEYFSETQRNKGNFPGRFSGRQFSNSRSEMNVSTLELGDSALYLCASSLGQGSGEKLFFGSGTQLSVL.

The chain employs TRBV29-1 and TRBJ1-1, with TRBD1 as a possible D gene (5 bases). CDR1 SQVTM and CDR2 ANQGSEA come from the germline V gene. The ends were cut back, 0 bases at V and 11 bases at J, with 10 bases in the middle. This CDR3 contains 11 residues. CDR3 in DNA: TGCAGCGTTGAAGAAGGCAGGGCGGCTTTCTTT. This translates into CSVEEGRAAFF.

This clone was observed once. The CDR3 DNA reads TGTGCCAGCAGTGGGAGGGGGGCAACTAATGAAAAACTGTTTTTT. Translated: CASSGRGATNEKLFF. V gene TRBV27 combines with J gene TRBJ1-4; a weak D match, TRBD1 (6 bases). The V gene lost 5 bases and the J gene lost 0 bases, with 10 bases spanning the gap. The germline gives CDR1 MNHEY, CDR2 SMNVEV (reference sequence). The CDR3 has 15 amino acids.